One sample yielded the 19 T cell receptor beta chains listed below, sequenced in a study of T cells in Graves' hyperthyroidism and ophthalmopathy. Authors of the study amplified TCR beta CDR3 regions from RNA transcripts. A first-round RT-PCR of the TCR CDR3 used the HTBI primer set. One entry per CDR3 protein, called by TCRdb with MiXCR from the multiplex PCR reads. Altogether about 610,000 distinct CDR3 sequences are present, approximately 14% being singletons, with the ten largest covering approximately 4.3%. Sample: blood. The source is a woman aged 40 to 55 with Graves' ophthalmopathy.

The rearrangement links TRBV6-2 or TRBV6-3 to TRBJ2-6, with D perhaps TRBD2 (6 bases). The CDR3 is made up of 14 amino acids. In germline, CDR1 is MNHEY, CDR2 SVGEGT. The CDR3 loop reads CACAGPTGANVLTF. The CDR3 bases are TGTGCGTGCGCGGGACCTACGGGGGCCAACGTCCTGACTTTC.

In this sample, this clonotype turned up many times. The rearrangement links TRBV5-1 to TRBJ2-5; the match to TRBD2 covers 9 bases. Trimming cost V 0 bases and J 5 bases; bases outside gene matches: 5. The CDR3 spans 15 residues. Germline CDR1 reads SGHRS; CDR2 reads YFSETQ. For the CDR3, the DNA is TGCGCCAGCAGCTTGGATGGGCGGGAGGGCGAGACCCAGTACTTC. Translating gives CASSLDGREGETQYF. Full variable domain (rest looked up from reference TRBV5-1 and TRBJ2-5): KAGVTQTPRYLIKTRGQQVTLSCSPISGHRSVSWYQQTPGQGLQFLFEYFSETQRNKGNFPGRFSGRQFSNSRSEMNVSTLELGDSALYLCASSLDGREGETQYFGPGTRLLVL.

This clonotype was observed many times. The chain carries TRBV28 and TRBJ1-2, with a weak D call TRBD1 (5 bases). The V gene lost 3 bases and the J gene lost 2 bases, with 10 bases spanning the gap. From germline, CDR1 is MDHEN and CDR2 SYDVKM. The CDR3 is made up of 14 amino acids. CDR3 sequence: CASSFLGANYGYTF. CDR3 DNA: TGTGCCAGCAGTTTTCTTGGGGCGAACTATGGCTACACCTTC.

In this sample, this clonotype turned up a few times. A much more abundant neighbour one base away suggests this may be a read error. The chain couples TRBV6-2 or TRBV6-3 to TRBJ1-2; D perhaps matches TRBD1 (6 bases). CDR1 MNHEY and CDR2 SVGEGT come from the germline V gene. The ends were cut back, 6 bases at V and 8 bases at J, with 13 bases in the middle. The CDR3 contains 12 residues. CDR3 DNA sequence: TGTGCCAGCAGGACAGGAGGCTCAGGCTACACCTTC. As protein: CASRTGGSGYTF.

The J gene is TRBJ2-7, the V gene TRBV28, with 9 positions matching TRBD1. The V gene's germline CDR1 is MDHEN and CDR2 SYDVKM. This CDR3 region has 15 residues. With 8 bases clipped from V and 2 bases from J, the junction kept 10 bases outside the gene matches. The CDR3 nucleotides are TGTGCCAGCGGCCGTACAGGGGGCGAAACCTACGAGCAGTACTTC. This translates into CASGRTGGETYEQYF.

This clonotype was detected ten times or more. The chain has TRBV3-1 and TRBJ2-5; TRBD2 matches 7 bases. The CDR3 is made up of 15 amino acids. Germline assignment: CDR1 LGHDT and CDR2 YNNKEL (reference sequence). After removal of 4 bases from V and 4 bases from J, the junction contained 9 bases not matched to a gene. The CDR3 sequence is CASSRRRTGGETQYF. The CDR3 DNA sequence: TGTGCCAGCAGCCGTCGACGGACGGGGGGAGAGACCCAGTACTTC.

This clonotype appeared many times. V is TRBV15 and J is TRBJ1-1, with D uncertain. CDR3 length equals 13 residues. From germline, CDR1 is LNHNV and CDR2 YYDKDF (reference sequence). V dropped 4 bases and J dropped 1 base, with 7 bases sitting between them. CDR3 residues: CATSTRGNTEAFF. CDR3 DNA: TGTGCCACCAGCACTAGAGGGAACACTGAAGCTTTCTTT.

This clonotype came up a few times. This may stem from a read error, because a much larger clone lies one nucleotide away. The V call is TRBV10-3, the J call TRBJ2-7, with 9 bases that match TRBD1. In germline, CDR1 is ENHRY, CDR2 SYGVKD. CDR3 length: 15 amino acids. Here the CDR3 reads CAIQNRGTGLYEQCF. CDR3 coding DNA: TGTGCCATCCAGAACAGGGGGACAGGGCTCTACGAGCAGTGCTTC.

This clonotype was counted ten times or more. The chain recombines TRBV19 with TRBJ2-5, with 12 bases that match TRBD1. Germline trimming cut 9 bases from V and 4 bases from J; bases unmatched to any gene: 6. This CDR3 contains 14 residues. Germline assignment: CDR1 LNHDA and CDR2 SQIVND (reference sequence). CDR3 DNA: TGTGCCAGCCAGGGACAGGGGGCTGTAGAGACCCAGTACTTC. Translation: CASQGQGAVETQYF.

In its sample, this clonotype was seen a few times. The V call is TRBV6-2 or TRBV6-3, the J call TRBJ1-1; D perhaps matches TRBD1 (5 bases). Germline V lookup: CDR1 MNHEY, CDR2 SVGEGT. The CDR3 covers 14 residues. Trimming took 0 bases from V and 5 from J, leaving 10 bases between them. In DNA form, the CDR3 reads TGTGCCAGCAGTTACTCAGCGGGGGAAACTGAAGCTTTCTTT. This gives the protein CASSYSAGETEAFF.

This chain links TRBV12-3 or TRBV12-4 with TRBJ1-5; the match to TRBD1 covers 12 bases. The CDR3 is made up of 17 amino acids. J lost 4 bases, V lost 6 bases, and 10 bases had no gene match. CDR3 sequence (DNA): TGTGCCAGCAGCGAACCGGGACAGGGGGCTGGAAATCAGCCCCAGCATTTT. It codes for CASSEPGQGAGNQPQHF.

This clonotype was seen at least ten times. This sequence joins TRBV25-1 and TRBJ2-5; 10 bases fit TRBD2. The CDR3 loop spans 18 amino acids. Germline CDR1 reads MGHDK; CDR2 reads SYGVNS. V lost 1 base, J lost 2 bases, and 10 bases stayed unmatched. CDR3 residues: CASSESRASGSLQETQYF. CDR3 nucleotides: TGTGCCAGCAGTGAATCAAGGGCTAGCGGGAGTCTTCAAGAGACCCAGTACTTC.

Ten or more counts support this clonotype. The rearrangement links TRBV11-1 to TRBJ2-6, with D uncertain. V was pared by 5 bases and J by 0 bases, with 14 bases between. Germline values: CDR1 SGHAT, CDR2 FQDESV (reference sequence). The CDR3 loop spans 17 amino acids. CDR3 protein: CASSHPVRISGANVLTF. Written as DNA, the CDR3 is TGTGCCAGCAGCCACCCGGTACGGATCTCTGGGGCCAACGTCCTGACTTTC. Looking up the rest from reference TRBV11-1 and TRBJ2-6 gives the full variable domain: EAEVAQSPRYKITEKSQAVAFWCDPISGHATLYWYRQILGQGPELLVQFQDESVVDDSQLPKDRFSAERLKGVDSTLKIQPAELGDSAMYLCASSHPVRISGANVLTFGAGSRLTVL.

There are a few counts of this clonotype. The gene calls are TRBV12-3 or TRBV12-4 and TRBJ1-6, with D hard to call. Trimming stripped 1 base from V and 6 bases from J, with 4 bases between. The CDR3 sequence is 13 residues long. The CDR3 DNA is TGTGCCAGCAGTTTAGGGGGTAATTCACCCCTCCACTTT. This sequence encodes CASSLGGNSPLHF.

This clonotype has just a few counts. The chain recombines TRBV7-8 with TRBJ2-6, with a weak D call TRBD1 (5 bases). The V gene lost 1 base and the J gene lost 1 base, with 8 bases spanning the gap. Germline CDR1 and CDR2: SGHVS and FQNEAQ. The CDR3 is made up of 16 amino acids. The CDR3 nucleotides are TGTGCCAGCAGCTTAGGGGGCCAGTCTGGGGCCAACGTCCTGACTTTC. It translates to CASSLGGQSGANVLTF.

This chain uses TRBV7-2 with TRBJ1-1; TRBD1 matches 8 bases. V was pared by 7 bases and J by 7 bases, with 11 bases of the junction left unmatched. The V gene's germline CDR1 is SGHTA and CDR2 FQGNSA. There are 14 residues in the CDR3. The CDR3 DNA reads TGTGCCAGCATACCAGGGGGCTGGGGAGGTGAAGCTTTCTTT. It is translated as CASIPGGWGGEAFF.

At least ten counts were recorded for this clonotype. This chain connects TRBV12-3 or TRBV12-4 to TRBJ1-1; 8 bases map to TRBD1. The CDR3 totals 15 residues. V lost 1 base and J lost 7; bases outside the gene matches: 8. CDR3 sequence reads: CASSLGGTGGREAFF. The DNA for the CDR3 is TGTGCCAGCAGTTTAGGGGGGACAGGTGGCCGTGAAGCTTTCTTT.

This chain joins TRBV11-2 and TRBJ2-7; TRBD2 matches 9 bases. The CDR3 contains 17 residues. CDR1 and CDR2 (germline): SGHAT, FQNNGV. V lost 2 bases, J lost 0 bases, and 8 bases stayed unmatched. The CDR3 reads CASSLTSGPTNSYEQYF. DNA of the CDR3: TGTGCCAGCAGCTTAACTAGCGGGCCTACAAACTCCTACGAGCAGTACTTC.

This clonotype was picked up many times. The V and J genes are TRBV19 and TRBJ2-2; TRBD2 is a possible D gene (6 bases). Germline V CDR1 and CDR2: LNHDA, SQIVND (reference sequence). V shed 3 bases and J shed 3 bases, with 8 bases lying between them. The CDR3 spans 14 residues. For the CDR3, the DNA is TGTGCCAGTAGTATTGGGGGGTACACCGGGGAGCTGTTTTTT. It translates to CASSIGGYTGELFF.